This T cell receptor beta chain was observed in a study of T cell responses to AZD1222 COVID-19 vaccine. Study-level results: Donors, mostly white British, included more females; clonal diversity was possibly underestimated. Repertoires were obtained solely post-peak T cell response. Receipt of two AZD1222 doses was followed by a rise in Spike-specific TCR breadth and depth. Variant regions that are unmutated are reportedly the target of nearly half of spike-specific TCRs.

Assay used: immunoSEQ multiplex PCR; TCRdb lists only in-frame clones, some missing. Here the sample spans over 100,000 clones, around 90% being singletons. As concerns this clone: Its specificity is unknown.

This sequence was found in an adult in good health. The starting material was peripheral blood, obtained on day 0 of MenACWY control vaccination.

DNA for the CDR3: TGTGCCAGCAAGCCCTTCCCCTTTTACGAGCAGTACTTC. Its protein product is CASKPFPFYEQYF. The chain links TRBV2 to TRBJ2-7, with D unresolved. CDR1 and CDR2 (germline): SNHLY, FYNNEI. The V end was cut by 7 bases, the J end by 4 bases, with 14 bases between. The CDR3 consists of 13 residues.